Below are 23 T cell receptor beta chains sequenced from a single sample in a study of cytomegalovirus exposure and HLA in healthy donors. The primer mix had 60 Vbeta and 13 Jbeta primers. The repertoire was sequenced with immunoSEQ multiplex PCR; TCRdb's copy has only in-frame clones and lacks some. The table has some 220,000 clones, 82% seen once; the top ten hold 0.58%. The sample consisted of PBMCs. These receptors all stem from a woman between 40 and 55 years old in good health and CMV-seronegative.

CDR3: CSASGGEQFF. The CDR3 DNA is TGCAGTGCTAGCGGGGGGGAGCAGTTCTTC. The gene calls are TRBV20-1 and TRBJ2-1; TRBD2 matches 7 bases. The germline V gene encodes CDR1 DFQATT and CDR2 SNEGSKA (reference sequence). V shed 3 bases, J shed 10 bases, and the junction held 0 bases outside the gene matches. The CDR3 contains 10 residues.

The V and J genes are TRBV6-5 and TRBJ1-1; TRBD1 might be the D (5 bases). The V gene's germline CDR1 is MNHEY and CDR2 SVGAGI. The CDR3 loop spans 14 amino acids. V lost 6 bases, J lost 0 bases, and 11 bases lay in between. This CDR3 reads CASSLTELNTEAFF. The CDR3 nucleotides read TGTGCCAGCAGCTTGACAGAATTGAACACTGAAGCTTTCTTT.

CDR3 nucleotide sequence: TGTGCCAGCAGTTACCAAGGGGCCGGGGGGGAGCTGTTTTTT. Translated: CASSYQGAGGELFF. This chain connects TRBV6-5 to TRBJ2-2, with D possibly being TRBD1 (5 bases). The CDR3 contains 14 residues. The ends were cut back, 2 bases at V and 8 bases at J, with 12 bases in the middle. Germline CDR1 and CDR2: MNHEY and SVGAGI.

The genes are TRBV30 and TRBJ1-5; D not resolved. With 4 bases removed from V and 5 bases from J, the gap between germline ends came to 12 bases. The CDR3 contains 13 residues. Germline CDR1 is GTSNPN and CDR2 is SVGIG (reference sequence). The CDR3 here is CAWNSGRDQPQHF. The CDR3 DNA reads as TGTGCCTGGAATTCCGGGAGGGATCAGCCCCAGCATTTT.

CDR3 coding DNA: TGTGCCTTAACAGGAGACATCTACGAGCAGTACTTC. This encodes CALTGDIYEQYF. This chain links TRBV30 with TRBJ2-7, with D perhaps matching TRBD1 (5 bases). Trimming stripped 7 bases from V and 3 bases from J, with 13 bases between. From germline, CDR1 is GTSNPN and CDR2 SVGIG (reference sequence). The CDR3 sequence is 12 residues long.

The chain is built from TRBV19 and TRBJ2-1; 8 bases are a match to TRBD1. From germline, CDR1 is LNHDA and CDR2 SQIVND (reference sequence). The ends lost 9 bases at V and 2 bases at J; junction bases unmatched: 12. There are 16 residues in the CDR3. The CDR3 spells CASLQTWDRPYNEQFF. CDR3 DNA: TGTGCCAGCCTCCAGACTTGGGACAGGCCCTACAATGAGCAGTTCTTC.

The chain uses TRBV7-9 and TRBJ1-3; no reliable D call. The CDR3 runs 13 residues. V dropped 6 bases and J dropped 6 bases, with 12 bases sitting between them. Germline loops: CDR1 SEHNR, CDR2 FQNEAQ (reference sequence). The CDR3 sequence is CASSLEGENTIYF. As DNA, the CDR3 is TGTGCCAGCAGTCTAGAGGGCGAAAACACCATATATTTT.

This rearrangement joins TRBV29-1 to TRBJ2-5; D is undetermined. Near its end, the DNA agrees better with TRBJ2-7, so the J call may be wrong. Per the germline V gene, CDR1 is SQVTM and CDR2 is ANQGSEA. CDR3 length: 13 amino acids. The CDR3 DNA follows: TGCAGCGTTGAGGCGGTTGGGTCCTACGAGCAGTACTTC. Protein: CSVEAVGSYEQYF.

CDR3 coding DNA: TGCGCCAGCAGCTTGGGCCCCTCGGGCAGGGGAGCCCACTACGAGCAGTACTTC. Translating gives CASSLGPSGRGAHYEQYF. The chain recombines TRBV5-1 with TRBJ2-7, with a weak D call TRBD1 (6 bases). CDR3 size: 18 residues. Trimming pared 0 bases from V and 3 bases from J, leaving 22 bases between. CDR1 is SGHRS and CDR2 is YFSETQ in the germline V gene.

On this clone: Other DNA sequences from this sample encode an identical CDR3 as well. This chain links TRBV6-5 with TRBJ2-7; 7 bases line up with TRBD1. CDR1 and CDR2 (germline): MNHEY, SVGAGI. This CDR3 has 15 residues. The junction had 6 bases not matched to a gene; V was cut back by 0 bases and J by 4 bases. Here the CDR3 reads CASSYSNRGSYEQYF. The CDR3 region has the DNA TGTGCCAGCAGTTACTCAAACAGGGGCTCATACGAGCAGTACTTC.

The chain recombines TRBV6-5 with TRBJ1-1; the match to TRBD1 covers 9 bases. The CDR3 is made up of 15 amino acids. V trimming: 0 bases; J trimming: 3 bases; junction bases outside the gene matches: 2. Per germline, CDR1 MNHEY and CDR2 SVGAGI. The CDR3 DNA sequence: TGTGCCAGCAGTTACTCATGGACAGGGGACACTGAAGCTTTCTTT. This sequence encodes CASSYSWTGDTEAFF.

A few counts support this clone. The chain uses TRBV10-3 and TRBJ2-3; 9 bases are shared with TRBD1. The CDR3 extends over 14 amino acids. V shed 7 bases and J 3 bases; nucleotides not matched to a gene: 5. CDR1 and CDR2 (germline): ENHRY, SYGVKD. The CDR3 region has the DNA TGTGCCATCACCGATGGACAGGGGACAGATACGCAGTATTTT. Its protein is CAITDGQGTDTQYF.

With regard to this clone: The junction and the germline gene differ at one end; a read error may be behind it. The J gene is TRBJ2-7, the V gene TRBV7-7; TRBD2 aligns across 8 bases. CDR1 and CDR2 (germline): SSHAT, FNYEAQ (reference sequence). This CDR3 has 18 amino acids. CDR3: CASSPLTPGLVGGSEQYF. Here the CDR3 DNA reads TGTGCTAGCAGCCCACTGACTCCGGGACTAGTAGGTGGGTCCGAGCAGTACTTC.

The chain uses TRBV29-1 and TRBJ2-2, with a possible D match to TRBD1 (6 bases). Germline values: CDR1 SQVTM, CDR2 ANQGSEA. The ends were cut back, 7 bases at V and 3 bases at J, with 12 bases in the middle. The CDR3 runs to 13 residues. The CDR3 coding sequence is TGCAGCGCGCACACAGGGTACACCGGGGAGCTGTTTTTT. Its protein is CSAHTGYTGELFF.

The rearrangement joins TRBV30 to TRBJ2-2; 7 nucleotides align to TRBD1. The CDR3 runs 13 residues. Trimming removed 8 bases from V and 7 bases from J; junction bases left unmatched: 10. Germline CDR1 is GTSNPN and CDR2 is SVGIG (reference sequence). The CDR3 bases are TGTGCCGGCAGGACAGGCATCGGCGGGGAGCTGTTTTTT. It translates to CAGRTGIGGELFF.

This chain uses TRBV7-2 with TRBJ2-2; D is unresolved. V was clipped by 5 bases and J by 1 base, with 8 bases between them. The CDR3 totals 14 residues. Germline V lookup: CDR1 SGHTA, CDR2 FQGNSA. CDR3 DNA: TGTGCCAGCAGCCCCACACGGAACACCGGGGAGCTGTTTTTT. Its protein is CASSPTRNTGELFF.

The V gene is TRBV6-4, the J gene TRBJ1-1; D not resolved. This CDR3 is built from 13 residues. Trimming took 8 bases from V and 1 from J, leaving 11 bases between them. Germline V lookup: CDR1 MRHNA, CDR2 SNTAGT. CDR3 loop: CASRETENTEAFF. Here the CDR3 DNA reads TGTGCCAGCCGGGAAACAGAGAACACTGAAGCTTTCTTT.

The chain couples TRBV14 to TRBJ2-1, with a weak D call TRBD2 (6 bases). Germline V lookup: CDR1 SGHDN, CDR2 FVKESK. Trimming left V 0 bases short and J 3 bases short, with 15 bases between. The CDR3 has 17 amino acids. The CDR3 spells CASSQEGRRGFYNEQFF. DNA of the CDR3: TGTGCCAGCAGCCAAGAGGGCCGGAGGGGATTCTACAATGAGCAGTTCTTC.

This clone came up once. The chain has TRBV27 and TRBJ2-7; unclear D gene. V gave up 0 bases and J gave up 2 bases, with 14 bases separating them. CDR1 is MNHEY, CDR2 SMNVEV, per germline (reference sequence). The CDR3 loop spans 16 amino acids. CDR3 region: CASSLSVPQIPYEQYF. The CDR3 nucleotides read TGTGCCAGCAGTTTATCGGTCCCTCAGATCCCCTACGAGCAGTACTTC.

The V and J genes are TRBV7-9 and TRBJ2-7; weak D call: TRBD1 (6 bases). The CDR3 consists of 15 residues. V lost 2 bases, J lost 2 bases, and 13 bases lay in between. Germline CDR1 and CDR2: SEHNR and FQNEAQ (reference sequence). CDR3 residues: CASSLYRDQTYEQYF. CDR3 DNA sequence: TGTGCCAGCAGCTTATACAGGGACCAAACCTACGAGCAGTACTTC.

CDR3 sequence (DNA): TGTGCCAGCAGAGGACATTTCAATCAGCCCCAGCATTTT. The encoded protein is CASRGHFNQPQHF. The chain couples TRBV6-1 to TRBJ1-5; tentative D call: TRBD1 (5 bases). Germline-derived CDR1 and CDR2 are MNHNS and SASEGT. V was cut by 6 bases and J by 3 bases, with 9 bases left in between. The CDR3 runs 13 residues.

V is TRBV7-8 and J is TRBJ2-3; perhaps TRBD2 as D (6 bases). The CDR3 is 16 residues long. The V gene lost 5 bases and the J gene lost 2 bases, with 17 bases spanning the gap. Germline CDR1 is SGHVS and CDR2 is FQNEAQ. CDR3 loop: CASSVSLAAVTDTQYF. The CDR3 DNA is TGTGCCAGCAGCGTCTCCTTAGCGGCCGTCACAGATACGCAGTATTTT.

V and J are TRBV5-1 and TRBJ2-2; 10 nucleotides match TRBD2. CDR1 is SGHRS, CDR2 YFSETQ, per germline. The CDR3 is 18 amino acids. After removal of 4 bases from V and 1 base from J, the junction contained 10 bases not matched to a gene. CDR3 in amino acids: CASSPIRGLARNTGELFF. The CDR3 coding sequence is TGCGCCAGCAGCCCGATTCGGGGACTAGCGAGGAACACCGGGGAGCTGTTTTTT.